This T cell receptor beta chain originates from a study of blood T cell repertoires in COVID-19. In the study overall: The analysed material was cDNA or gDNA that came from T cells, B-cell-depleted T cells, or PBMCs.

Germline V gene sequence: CDR1 LGHDT, CDR2 YNNKEL (reference sequence). CDR3 length: 15 residues. V was shortened by 2 bases and J by 0 bases, with 11 bases between the two germline ends. Recruitment covered about 25 US areas and drew participants whose ages spanned roughly 18 to 90 years. Two negative PCRs, clearance, or symptom resolution characterized the recovered Cohort 3 donors. TCRdb keeps only in-frame clones here, not all; method: immunoSEQ multiplex PCR. The table has 250,000 to 400,000 clones, more than 75% seen once. This clone was seen more than once but under ten times. This TCR was sampled from a man in his fifties or sixties who had recovered from COVID-19. The V and J genes are TRBV3-1 (or the pseudogene TRBV3-2) and TRBJ2-7, with no clear D. Sequencing input: PBMCs or T cells enriched from blood (not recorded which). The CDR3 DNA follows: TGTGCCAGCAGCCAATCTACACACAGCTCCTACGAGCAGTACTTC. Its protein is CASSQSTHSSYEQYF.